These T cell receptor beta chains were read from a single sample in a study of shared clonotypes between healthy human individuals. Profiling relied on immunoSEQ multiplex PCR, and the TCRdb table lists in-frame clones only, not all of them. In the table there are roughly 2,500,000 clones, over 85% of which are singletons. Material: naive CD4+ T cells from PBMCs. These TCRs come from a man between 18 and 35 years old in good health. Some clones in this sample may be carry-over from other donors' samples. Each CDR3 is given with its conserved first and last residue. D genes are given only for firm matches. The size of a clone is reported for some rows only, either as once, few or many, or as a class for expanded clones.

.,TRBV11-2,TRBJ1-1,.,CASSLEGRVNTEAFF,TGTGCCAGCAGCTTAGAGGGCAGGGTGAACACTGAAGCTTTCTTT
.,TRBV2,TRBJ2-2,.,CASSSTPTTVGELFF,TGTGCCAGCAGTTCTACCCCGACTACCGTTGGGGAGCTGTTTTTT
once,TRBV27,TRBJ2-7,.,CASGGGAYEQYF,TGTGCCAGCGGCGGCGGGGCATACGAGCAGTACTTC
.,TRBV11-2,TRBJ1-1,.,CASSLDGIAEAFF,TGTGCCAGCAGCTTAGATGGCATCGCTGAAGCTTTCTTT
.,TRBV28,TRBJ2-7,TRBD1,CASRGDLRGRFDEQYF,TGTGCCAGCAGGGGCGACTTGAGGGGGCGCTTCGACGAGCAGTACTTC
once,TRBV2,TRBJ2-3,TRBD2,CASSVLLAGGRGSQYF,TGTGCCAGCAGTGTGCTCCTAGCGGGAGGGAGGGGATCGCAGTATTTT
.,TRBV4-1,TRBJ2-5,.,CASSQRSGLGDKETQYF,TGCGCCAGCAGCCAAAGATCAGGACTCGGGGACAAAGAGACCCAGTACTTC
.,TRBV9,TRBJ1-5,.,CASSVVSDCSNQPQHF,TGTGCCAGCAGCGTAGTGTCGGATTGTAGCAATCAGCCCCAGCATTTT
.,TRBV5-4,TRBJ1-4,.,CASSSSGSGNEKLFF,TGTGCCAGCAGCTCCTCCGGGTCGGGTAATGAAAAACTGTTTTTT
.,TRBV7-2,TRBJ2-2,TRBD2,CASSHLRGVTGELFF,TGTGCCAGCAGCCACCTGCGGGGGGTCACCGGGGAGCTGTTTTTT
once,TRBV14,TRBJ2-3,.,CASSQGLATAVDTQYF,TGTGCCAGCAGCCAAGGTCTAGCGACTGCCGTCGATACGCAGTATTTT
once,TRBV7-7,TRBJ2-5,.,CASSFAGGQETQYF,TGTGCCAGCAGCTTCGCCGGAGGACAAGAGACCCAGTACTTC
once,TRBV7-2,TRBJ2-6,.,CASSSRRTSGANVLTF,TGTGCCAGCAGCTCGAGACGTACCTCTGGGGCCAACGTCCTGACTTTC
.,TRBV4-1,TRBJ2-5,TRBD2,CASSQYSGRATETQYF,TGCGCCAGCAGCCAATATAGCGGGAGGGCAACAGAGACCCAGTACTTC
.,TRBV27,TRBJ2-7,TRBD1,CASSLTGVTYEQYF,TGTGCCAGCAGCCTGACAGGGGTCACCTACGAGCAGTACTTC
.,TRBV6-5,TRBJ1-2,.,CASKTGADNYGYTF,TGTGCCAGCAAAACCGGGGCCGATAACTATGGCTACACCTTC
once,TRBV28,TRBJ2-5,TRBD1,CASSNPGTGGRETQYF,TGTGCCAGCAGCAACCCCGGGACAGGGGGGAGGGAGACCCAGTACTTC
.,TRBV7-6,TRBJ2-5,.,CASSLVWGADHGRLETQYF,TGTGCCAGCAGCTTAGTCTGGGGGGCGGACCACGGGCGCTTGGAGACCCAGTACTTC
once,TRBV7-9,TRBJ2-7,TRBD2,CASSPGLADSYEQYF,TGTGCCAGCAGCCCCGGACTAGCGGATTCCTACGAGCAGTACTTC
.,TRBV4-1,TRBJ1-3,.,CASSPNSADASGNTIYF,TGCGCCAGCAGCCCAAACAGCGCCGATGCCTCTGGAAACACCATATATTTT
.,TRBV5-1,TRBJ2-3,.,CASNKQVPADTQYF,TGCGCCAGCAACAAACAGGTCCCCGCAGATACGCAGTATTTT
once,TRBV2,TRBJ2-5,TRBD2,CASNPGGGRRETQYF,TGTGCCAGCAACCCCGGGGGGGGCCGGAGAGAGACCCAGTACTTC
.,TRBV7-9,TRBJ2-2,TRBD1,CASSPDRGRENTGELFF,TGTGCCAGCAGCCCAGACAGGGGGCGAGAGAACACCGGGGAGCTGTTTTTT
.,TRBV6-6,TRBJ2-2,.,CASSGQSNTGELFF,TGTGCCAGCAGCGGACAGTCGAACACCGGGGAGCTGTTTTTT
.,TRBV7-2,TRBJ2-5,TRBD2,CASSTTGTSYQETQYF,TGTGCCAGCAGCACCACCGGGACTAGCTACCAAGAGACCCAGTACTTC
.,TRBV10-1,TRBJ1-5,TRBD1,CASKTGGTGNQPQHF,TGCGCCAGCAAAACAGGGGGCACGGGCAATCAGCCCCAGCATTTT
.,TRBV2,TRBJ2-2,.,CASSPLGAGMYSNTGELFF,TGTGCCAGCAGCCCCCTCGGGGCTGGTATGTACTCGAACACCGGGGAGCTGTTTTTT
.,TRBV19,TRBJ2-7,.,CASSRSWGVNEQYF,TGTGCCAGTAGTCGGTCATGGGGAGTCAACGAGCAGTACTTC
.,TRBV7-9,TRBJ2-7,TRBD1,CASSVGQGNPYEQYF,TGTGCCAGCAGCGTGGGACAGGGGAACCCCTACGAGCAGTACTTC